This record concerns one T cell receptor beta chain sequence. Its antigen is unknown. The data were taken from a study of T cells in Graves' hyperthyroidism and ophthalmopathy. General observations from the study: In blood, most of the thyroid clonotypes expanded above 0.001 were also present. Patients with ophthalmopathy were separated from those with stable hyperthyroidism by a 13 V-J model.

Regions amplified from RNA transcripts were the TCR beta CDR3 regions. A set of HTBI primers served as the primers for a first-round RT-PCR of the TCR CDR3. TCRdb re-called the multiplex PCR reads through MiXCR, storing one row per CDR3 protein. The sample holds 540,000 or so distinct CDR3 sequences, 15% to 18% seen once. The germline V gene has CDR1 MDHEN and CDR2 SYDVKM. The V and J ends lost 10 bases and 8 bases respectively, with 18 bases between them. The CDR3 is made up of 13 amino acids. These patients, aged 18 to 65, had recently diagnosed hyperthyroidism lasting under 2 months. The receptor comes from a woman between 25 and 40 years old with Graves' hyperthyroidism. This chain joins TRBV28 and TRBJ1-3; the D is unclear. Material: blood. CDR3: CATQSPNGDTIYF. CDR3 bases: TGTGCCACCCAAAGTCCGAACGGTGACACCATATATTTT.